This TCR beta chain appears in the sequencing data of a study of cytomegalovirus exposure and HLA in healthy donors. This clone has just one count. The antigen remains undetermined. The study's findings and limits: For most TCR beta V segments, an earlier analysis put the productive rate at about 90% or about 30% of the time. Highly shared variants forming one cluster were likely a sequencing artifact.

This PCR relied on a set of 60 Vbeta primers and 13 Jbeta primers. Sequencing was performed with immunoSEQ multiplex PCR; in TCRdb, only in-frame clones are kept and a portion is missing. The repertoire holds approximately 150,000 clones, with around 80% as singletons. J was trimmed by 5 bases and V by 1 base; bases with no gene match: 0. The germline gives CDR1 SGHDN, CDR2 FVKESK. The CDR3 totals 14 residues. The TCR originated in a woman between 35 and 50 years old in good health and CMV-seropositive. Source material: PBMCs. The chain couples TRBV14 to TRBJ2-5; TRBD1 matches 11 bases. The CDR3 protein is CASSQGTGGETQYF. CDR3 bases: TGTGCCAGCAGCCAAGGGACAGGGGGCGAGACCCAGTACTTC.